These 26 T cell receptor beta chains were all obtained from the same sample, sequenced in a study of blood T cell repertoires in COVID-19. TCRdb's copy holds only in-frame clones and misses some; the assay was immunoSEQ multiplex PCR. The table has approximately 150,000 clones, around 80% seen once. Sequencing was performed on peripheral blood. Every receptor here comes from a human donor with acute or convalescent COVID-19. The donor label of this sample is uncertain.

J is TRBJ1-6 and V is TRBV19, with 7 positions matching TRBD1. Germline V lookup: CDR1 LNHDA, CDR2 SQIVND (reference sequence). The CDR3 length is 15 residues. Unmatched junction bases numbered 9, after V lost 3 bases and J lost 10 bases. The DNA for the CDR3 is TGTGCCAGTAGTATCGGGACAGATCTGGGATCACCCCTCCACTTT. This sequence encodes CASSIGTDLGSPLHF. Based on the CDR3 plus reference TRBV19 and TRBJ1-6, the full variable domain is DGGITQSPKYLFRKEGQNVTLSCEQNLNHDAMYWYRQDPGQGLRLIYYSQIVNDFQKGDIAEGYSVSREKKESFPLTVTSAQKNPTAFYLCASSIGTDLGSPLHFGNGTRLTVT.

This chain uses TRBV19 with TRBJ1-1; D not certain. The CDR3 loop spans 13 amino acids. The germline gives CDR1 LNHDA, CDR2 SQIVND (reference sequence). Trimming removed 3 bases from V and 0 bases from J, with 5 bases in between. The DNA of the CDR3 is TGTGCCAGTAGTATTACGGTGAACACTGAAGCTTTCTTT. As protein: CASSITVNTEAFF.

The V and J genes are TRBV30 and TRBJ1-2; perhaps TRBD1 as D (5 bases). The CDR3 has 18 residues. Trimming took off 8 bases at V and 5 bases at J, with 33 bases between the two ends. The germline V gene encodes CDR1 GTSNPN and CDR2 SVGIG (reference sequence). The CDR3 sequence: CAMLTRGGTDYFEYGYTF. CDR3 in DNA: TGTGCCATGCTGACGAGGGGAGGGACGGATTATTTTGAGTATGGCTACACCTTC.

This sequence joins TRBV3-1 (or the pseudogene TRBV3-2) and TRBJ1-1; the D is unclear. CDR3 length equals 16 residues. V lost 4 bases to trimming and J lost 1 base, with 16 bases between them. Germline CDR1 LGHDT, CDR2 YNNKEL (reference sequence). The CDR3 region has the DNA TGTGCCAGCAGCCGAGCCATTTACGCGGGGAACACTGAAGCTTTCTTT. This encodes CASSRAIYAGNTEAFF.

The chain combines TRBV19 with TRBJ1-1; 9 bases align to TRBD1. V gave up 5 bases and J gave up 5 bases; unmatched junction bases: 9. Germline CDR1 reads LNHDA; CDR2 reads SQIVND (reference sequence). This CDR3 region has 15 residues. The DNA for the CDR3 is TGTGCCAGTAGTGTAACCGGGACAGGGAGGACTGAAGCTTTCTTT. It translates to CASSVTGTGRTEAFF.

The chain carries TRBV4-3 and TRBJ1-4, with 8 bases aligning to TRBD1. V was clipped by 4 bases and J by 7 bases; unmatched bases: 8. Germline V gene lookup returns CDR1 LGHNA and CDR2 YSLEER. The CDR3 loop spans 15 amino acids. In DNA form, the CDR3 reads TGCGCCAGCAGCCCCCAGACAGGGGTGGGTGAAAAACTGTTTTTT. It is translated as CASSPQTGVGEKLFF.

This rearrangement joins TRBV14 to TRBJ2-1; D not resolved. The CDR3 is 12 residues long. V was shortened by 6 bases and J by 10 bases, with 13 bases between the two germline ends. CDR1 is SGHDN and CDR2 is FVKESK in the germline V gene. The CDR3 DNA sequence: TGTGCCAGCAGTCTCCATCCTGGCGAGCAGTTCTTC. Its translation is CASSLHPGEQFF.

The V gene is TRBV7-2, the J gene TRBJ1-2, with 8 bases identical to TRBD1. The CDR3 sequence is 18 residues long. V was clipped by 1 base and J by 0 bases; unmatched bases: 10. The germline V gene has CDR1 SGHTA and CDR2 FQGNSA. CDR3 DNA: TGTGCCAGCAGCTTAGTAACAGGGGGACTCAGACCTAACTATGGCTACACCTTC. This gives the protein CASSLVTGGLRPNYGYTF.

This rearrangement joins TRBV19 to TRBJ1-5, with TRBD1 as a possible D gene (5 bases). The CDR3 is made up of 12 amino acids. Germline V gives CDR1 LNHDA, CDR2 SQIVND (reference sequence). The germline V and J ends were trimmed by 5 bases and 4 bases, with 6 bases remaining between them. The chain's CDR3 is CASSQGNQPQHF. The CDR3 bases are TGTGCCAGTAGTCAGGGTAATCAGCCCCAGCATTTT.

CDR3 sequence (DNA): TGTGCCAGCAGCTTGCGACTAGCGGACGCAGATACGCAGTATTTT. Encoded protein: CASSLRLADADTQYF. The chain links TRBV5-4 to TRBJ2-3, with 9 bases identical to TRBD2. V lost 1 base to trimming and J lost 4 bases; unmatched junction nucleotides: 4. This CDR3 has 15 residues. Germline V gene lookup returns CDR1 SGHNT and CDR2 YYREEE (reference sequence).

The rearrangement links TRBV10-3 to TRBJ1-1, with D possibly being TRBD1 (5 bases). The CDR3 totals 11 residues. Germline values: CDR1 ENHRY, CDR2 SYGVKD. V was clipped by 8 bases and J by 3 bases, with 7 bases between them. As DNA, the CDR3 is TGTGCCATCTCGGGGGACACTGAAGCTTTCTTT. It yields the protein CAISGDTEAFF.

This chain joins TRBV2 and TRBJ1-2, with D tentatively TRBD1 (6 bases). V was clipped by 6 bases and J by 4 bases, with 9 bases between them. The germline V gene has CDR1 SNHLY and CDR2 FYNNEI. CDR3 size: 12 residues. This CDR3 is CASRGGLYGYTF. Written as DNA, the CDR3 is TGTGCCAGCAGGGGGGGGCTCTATGGCTACACCTTC.

The V and J genes are TRBV19 and TRBJ1-6; TRBD1 is a possible D gene (6 bases). V was shortened by 6 bases and J by 7 bases, with 10 bases between the two germline ends. The CDR3 consists of 13 residues. The germline CDR1 and CDR2 sequences are LNHDA and SQIVND (reference sequence). The CDR3 region is CASSRTENSPLHF. The CDR3 DNA follows: TGTGCCAGTAGCCGGACAGAGAATTCACCCCTCCACTTT.

J is TRBJ1-2 and V is TRBV6-5; D ambiguous. V lost 6 bases and J 7 bases, leaving 18 bases between the germline ends. The germline gives CDR1 MNHEY, CDR2 SVGAGI. The CDR3 runs 14 residues. The CDR3 here is CASSHRELMGGYTF. The CDR3 nucleotides read TGTGCCAGCAGCCACCGGGAGTTAATGGGTGGCTACACCTTC.

This clone was counted a single time. The chain couples TRBV7-6 to TRBJ1-5; D is ambiguous. Trimming pared 5 bases from V and 7 bases from J, leaving 9 bases between. Germline CDR1 is SGHVS and CDR2 is FNYEAQ. This CDR3 is built from 12 residues. The CDR3 region has the DNA TGTGCCAGCAGCCCAATAGAACAGCCCCAGCATTTT. Protein sequence: CASSPIEQPQHF.

The chain carries TRBV6-5 and TRBJ1-1; 10 nucleotides line up with TRBD1. The length of the CDR3 is 14 residues. Trimming removed 6 bases from V and 4 bases from J; junction bases left unmatched: 5. CDR1 is MNHEY, CDR2 SVGAGI, per germline. The CDR3: CASRDRGRVTEAFF. CDR3 bases: TGTGCCAGCAGAGACAGGGGGCGCGTCACTGAAGCTTTCTTT.

This chain links TRBV2 with TRBJ1-2; D is uncertain. This CDR3 contains 12 residues. Trimming removed 6 bases from V and 3 bases from J, with 8 bases in between. Germline assignment: CDR1 SNHLY and CDR2 FYNNEI. The CDR3 loop is CASSAEDYGYTF. The CDR3 DNA reads as TGTGCCAGCAGCGCCGAGGACTATGGCTACACCTTC.

V usage is TRBV10-3 and J usage is TRBJ1-2; TRBD1 matches at 7 bases. V lost 3 bases and J lost 3; bases outside the gene matches: 4. CDR1 and CDR2 from the germline V gene are ENHRY and SYGVKD. The length of the CDR3 is 14 residues. As DNA, the CDR3 is TGTGCCATCAGTGACGAGGGGGCTGACTATGGCTACACCTTC. Translating it yields CAISDEGADYGYTF.

This clone has only a few counts. The chain has TRBV30 and TRBJ2-1; D uncertain. The CDR3 length is 13 residues. Trimming took off 4 bases at V and 4 bases at J, with 11 bases between the two ends. Germline-derived CDR1 and CDR2 are GTSNPN and SVGIG (reference sequence). Written as DNA, the CDR3 is TGTGCCTGGACCCGCCCCCAGTACAATGAGCAGTTCTTC. The encoded protein is CAWTRPQYNEQFF.

The chain is built from TRBV6-2 or TRBV6-3 and TRBJ2-4; TRBD1 aligns across 11 bases. Germline lookup yields CDR1 MNHEY and CDR2 SVGEGT. Trimming took 2 bases from V and 8 from J; bases not matched to a gene: 8. The CDR3 has 16 amino acids. This CDR3 reads CASSYADRGPADIQYF. The CDR3 nucleotides read TGTGCCAGCAGTTACGCGGACAGGGGGCCGGCGGACATTCAGTACTTC.

The chain joins TRBV5-1 to TRBJ2-2; TRBD2 matches 13 bases. This CDR3 has 16 residues. Germline assignment: CDR1 SGHRS and CDR2 YFSETQ. V lost 4 bases, J lost 4 bases, and 4 bases stayed unmatched. In DNA, the CDR3 is TGCGCCAGCAGCGGCGGACTAGCGGGGGTCACCGGGGAGCTGTTTTTT. Protein product: CASSGGLAGVTGELFF.

CDR3 coding DNA: TGTGCTAGTGGTACGAGCACCGGGGAGCTGTTTTTT. Amino acid sequence: CASGTSTGELFF. The V gene is TRBV12-5, the J gene TRBJ2-2; D remains ambiguous. Germline-derived CDR1 and CDR2 are LGHNT and FRNRAP. The ends were cut back, 5 bases at V and 4 bases at J, with 5 bases in the middle. The CDR3 length is 12 residues.

The chain uses TRBV19 and TRBJ1-4; TRBD1 agrees at 10 bases. Germline CDR1 is LNHDA and CDR2 is SQIVND (reference sequence). The CDR3 is 16 amino acids. Trimming cost V 5 bases and J 2 bases; bases outside gene matches: 5. The CDR3 protein is CASSLTGGFTNEKLFF. In DNA, the CDR3 is TGTGCCAGTAGTTTGACAGGGGGCTTTACTAATGAAAAACTGTTTTTT.

The chain has TRBV18 and TRBJ1-2, with 7 bases that match TRBD1. V shed 4 bases, J shed 6 bases, and the junction held 11 bases outside the gene matches. Germline V gene data show CDR1 as KGHSH and CDR2 as LQKENI. CDR3 length: 15 residues. Here the CDR3 reads CASSRSRDSLDGYTF. DNA of the CDR3: TGTGCCAGCTCACGGTCCCGGGACAGTTTGGATGGCTACACCTTC.

The chain joins TRBV7-2 to TRBJ1-1; 7 bases align to TRBD1. The CDR3 contains 18 residues. V was clipped by 5 bases and J by 1 base; unmatched bases: 16. Looked up from germline, CDR1 is SGHTA and CDR2 is FQGNSA. This CDR3 reads CASSLRTGRGSGNTEAFF. The CDR3 coding sequence is TGTGCCAGCAGCCTACGGACAGGAAGAGGCTCTGGGAACACTGAAGCTTTCTTT.

The chain combines TRBV30 with TRBJ1-2, with unresolved D. The length of the CDR3 is 11 residues. Per the germline V gene, CDR1 is GTSNPN and CDR2 is SVGIG (reference sequence). The germline V and J ends were trimmed by 7 bases and 2 bases, with 8 bases remaining between them. CDR3 residues: CASRRNYGYTF. CDR3 in DNA: TGTGCCTCAAGGAGGAACTATGGCTACACCTTC.